This entry lists 6 T cell receptor beta chains sequenced from one sample in a study of beta chain features in type 1 diabetes. The investigators reverse transcribed all of the isolated RNA, so they sequenced expressed TCRB transcripts. Assay used: immunoSEQ multiplex PCR; TCRdb lists only in-frame clones, some missing. This table has fewer than 250,000 clones, around 9.6% appearing once. The sequenced sample consisted of naive CD4+ T cells from blood. Source of these receptors: a woman aged 18-30 years in good health.

This chain connects TRBV19 to TRBJ2-1; tentative D call: TRBD2 (5 bases). The V and J ends lost 3 bases and 5 bases respectively, with 11 bases between them. The germline CDR1 and CDR2 sequences are LNHDA and SQIVND (reference sequence). The CDR3 has 14 amino acids. The CDR3 region is CASSIERTHNEQFF. In nucleotides, the CDR3 is TGTGCCAGTAGTATCGAGAGGACTCACAATGAGCAGTTCTTC.

This sequence joins TRBV19 and TRBJ2-3; D possibly corresponds to TRBD2 (6 bases). The CDR3 has 14 amino acids. Germline V lookup: CDR1 LNHDA, CDR2 SQIVND (reference sequence). Trimming removed 7 bases from V and 1 base from J, with 12 bases in between. The CDR3 sequence is CASKSASGTDTQYF. As DNA, the CDR3 is TGTGCCAGTAAATCGGCTAGCGGCACAGATACGCAGTATTTT. Filled out from reference TRBV19 and TRBJ2-3, the complete variable domain reads DGGITQSPKYLFRKEGQNVTLSCEQNLNHDAMYWYRQDPGQGLRLIYYSQIVNDFQKGDIAEGYSVSREKKESFPLTVTSAQKNPTAFYLCASKSASGTDTQYFGPGTRLTVL.

The V and J genes are TRBV27 and TRBJ1-2, with D tentatively TRBD1 (5 bases). The V end lost 2 bases, the J end lost 3 bases, and 13 bases lay between the germline ends. The CDR3 contains 15 residues. CDR1 MNHEY and CDR2 SMNVEV come from the germline V gene (reference sequence). As DNA, the CDR3 is TGTGCCAGCAGTTTAGGTCCAGGGTGGCACTATGGCTACACCTTC. Its translation is CASSLGPGWHYGYTF.

As for this clone: This may come from a read error, since a much larger clone is one base off. The chain recombines TRBV5-4 with TRBJ2-7; weak D call: TRBD1 (5 bases). V was clipped by 0 bases and J by 2 bases, with 6 bases between them. Germline lookup yields CDR1 SGHNT and CDR2 YYREEE (reference sequence). The CDR3 extends over 13 amino acids. CDR3 DNA sequence: TGTGCCAGCAGCTTGGGCAGGGCCTACGAGCAGTACTTC. Translated: CASSLGRAYEQYF.

The chain is built from TRBV18 and TRBJ2-1; D may be TRBD2 (6 bases). This CDR3 is built from 18 residues. CDR1 and CDR2 from the germline V gene are KGHSH and LQKENI. Trimming removed 3 bases from V and 0 bases from J, with 18 bases in between. CDR3 amino acids: CASSPAFGTGDSYNEQFF. In DNA, the CDR3 is TGTGCCAGCTCACCCGCCTTTGGGACGGGAGACTCCTACAATGAGCAGTTCTTC. The complete variable domain, with remaining parts taken from reference TRBV18 and TRBJ2-1, reads NAGVMQNPRHLVRRRGQEARLRCSPMKGHSHVYWYRQLPEEGLKFMVYLQKENIIDESGMPKERFSAEFPKEGPSILRIQQVVRGDSAAYFCASSPAFGTGDSYNEQFFGPGTRLTVL.

J is TRBJ1-1 and V is TRBV6-5; D gene unclear. Per the germline V gene, CDR1 is MNHEY and CDR2 is SVGAGI. V was shortened by 4 bases and J by 0 bases, with 15 bases between the two germline ends. CDR3 size: 16 residues. DNA for the CDR3: TGTGCCAGCAGTTCCCATCGGCAGGCCGTGAACACTGAAGCTTTCTTT. The encoded protein is CASSSHRQAVNTEAFF.